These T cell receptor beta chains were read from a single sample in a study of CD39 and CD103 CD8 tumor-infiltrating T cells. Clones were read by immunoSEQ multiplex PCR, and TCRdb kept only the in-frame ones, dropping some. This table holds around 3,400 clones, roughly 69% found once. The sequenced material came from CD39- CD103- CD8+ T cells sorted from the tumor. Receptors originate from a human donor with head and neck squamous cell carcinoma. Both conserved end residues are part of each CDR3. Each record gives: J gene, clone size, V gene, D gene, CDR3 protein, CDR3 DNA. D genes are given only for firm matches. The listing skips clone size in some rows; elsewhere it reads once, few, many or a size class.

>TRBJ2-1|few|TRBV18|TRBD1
CASSPEEDRGQSEQFF
TGTGCCAGCTCACCGGAGGAGGACAGGGGTCAAAGTGAGCAGTTCTTC
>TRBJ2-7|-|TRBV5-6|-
CASSHRDGNPYEQYF
TGTGCCAGCAGCCACCGGGACGGAAATCCCTACGAGCAGTACTTC
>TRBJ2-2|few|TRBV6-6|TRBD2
CASSYVGGWNTGELFF
TGTGCCAGCAGTTACGTCGGGGGGTGGAACACCGGGGAGCTGTTTTTT
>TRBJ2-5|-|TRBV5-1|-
CASSFLGLLEETQYF
TGCGCCAGCAGCTTTTTGGGGTTATTGGAAGAGACCCAGTACTTC
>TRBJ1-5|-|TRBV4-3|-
CASSQDPRGKSNQPQHF
TGCGCCAGCAGCCAAGATCCGAGGGGGAAGAGCAATCAGCCCCAGCATTTT
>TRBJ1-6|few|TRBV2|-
CASSEASGGPGSPLHF
TGTGCCAGCAGTGAAGCGTCGGGGGGGCCTGGTTCACCCCTCCACTTT
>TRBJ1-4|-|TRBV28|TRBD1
CASSLDWEGARREKLFF
TGTGCCAGCAGTTTAGATTGGGAGGGGGCCAGACGGGAAAAACTGTTTTTT
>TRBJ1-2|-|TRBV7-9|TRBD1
CASSIDRDGYTF
TGTGCCAGCAGCATCGACAGGGATGGCTACACCTTC
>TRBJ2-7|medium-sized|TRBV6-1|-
CASSENRQEQYF
TGTGCCAGCAGTGAAAACCGACAGGAGCAGTACTTC
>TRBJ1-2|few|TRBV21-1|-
CASSKADRSVYGYTF
TGTGCCAGCAGCAAAGCGGACAGGTCTGTCTATGGCTACACCTTC
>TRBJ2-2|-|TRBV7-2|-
CASSLGRTFTGELFF
TGTGCCAGCAGCCTGGGACGGACGTTCACCGGGGAGCTGTTTTTT
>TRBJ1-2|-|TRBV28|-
CASTWGSANYGYTF
TGTGCCAGCACCTGGGGCAGTGCTAACTATGGCTACACCTTC
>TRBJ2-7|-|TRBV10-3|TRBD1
CAIRDSAYEQYF
TGTGCCATCCGGGACAGCGCCTACGAGCAGTACTTC
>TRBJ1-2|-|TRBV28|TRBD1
CASSSTGGGGYTF
TGTGCCAGCAGTTCGACAGGGGGCGGCGGCTACACCTTC
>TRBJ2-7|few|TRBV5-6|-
CASSFPGAYEQYF
TGTGCCAGCAGCTTTCCGGGAGCCTACGAGCAGTACTTC
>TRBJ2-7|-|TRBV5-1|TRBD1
CASSLELQGVDLSDEQYF
TGCGCCAGCAGCTTGGAGTTACAGGGGGTAGACCTCAGCGACGAGCAGTACTTC
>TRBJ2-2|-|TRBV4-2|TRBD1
CASSTRRSRGRTNTGELFF
TGTGCCAGCAGCACACGTCGTTCCAGGGGGCGAACGAACACCGGGGAGCTGTTTTTT
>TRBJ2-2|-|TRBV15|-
CATSRDTLNTGELFF
TGTGCCACCAGCCGGGACACACTGAACACCGGGGAGCTGTTTTTT
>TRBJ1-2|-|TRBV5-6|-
CASTLTPCYGYTF
TGTGCCAGCACCTTAACCCCGTGCTATGGCTACACCTTC
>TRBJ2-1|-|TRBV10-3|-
CAISDPGYEQFF
TGTGCCATCAGTGACCCAGGGTATGAGCAGTTCTTC
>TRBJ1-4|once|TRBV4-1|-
CASSQGPGNEKLFF
TGCGCCAGCAGCCAAGGTCCCGGTAATGAAAAACTGTTTTTT
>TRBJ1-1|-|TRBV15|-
CATSRASIGSTEAFF
TGTGCCACCAGCAGAGCGTCGATCGGGTCCACTGAAGCTTTCTTT
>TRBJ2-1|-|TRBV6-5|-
CASSYDFGQSYNEQFF
TGTGCCAGCAGTTACGACTTCGGACAGAGCTACAATGAGCAGTTCTTC
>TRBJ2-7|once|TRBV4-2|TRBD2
CASSQEGTSGGYEQYF
TGTGCCAGCAGCCAAGAGGGAACTAGCGGGGGATACGAGCAGTACTTC
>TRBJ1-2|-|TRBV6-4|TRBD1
CASRGDRGNYGYTF
TGTGCCAGCAGAGGGGACAGGGGTAACTATGGCTACACCTTC
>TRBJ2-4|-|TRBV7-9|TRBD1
CASSSQGTKNIQYF
TGTGCCAGCAGCTCACAGGGGACCAAAAACATTCAGTACTTC
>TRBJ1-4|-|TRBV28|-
CASSPDLEKLFF
TGTGCCAGCAGTCCCGATCTTGAAAAACTGTTTTTT
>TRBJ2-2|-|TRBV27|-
CASSITPGSAGELFF
TGTGCCAGCAGCATAACCCCAGGGAGCGCCGGGGAGCTGTTTTTT
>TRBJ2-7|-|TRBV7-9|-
CASSSRDRSSYEQYF
TGTGCCAGCAGCTCGAGAGACAGGAGCTCCTACGAGCAGTACTTC
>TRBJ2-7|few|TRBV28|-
CASSSRVYEQYF
TGTGCCAGCAGTTCGAGGGTATACGAGCAGTACTTC
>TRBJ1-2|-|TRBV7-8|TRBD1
CASSLMRTGHHYGYTF
TGTGCCAGCAGCCTAATGAGGACAGGCCACCACTATGGCTACACCTTC
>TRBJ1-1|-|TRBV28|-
CASSPGVGGNTEAFF
TGTGCCAGCAGTCCAGGGGTCGGAGGAAACACTGAAGCTTTCTTT
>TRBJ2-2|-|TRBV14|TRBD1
CASSPYRGPGGELFF
TGTGCCAGCAGCCCCTACAGGGGGCCTGGCGGGGAGCTGTTTTTT
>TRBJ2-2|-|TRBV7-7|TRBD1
CASSQDRSRDGELFF
TGTGCTAGCAGCCAGGACAGGTCACGGGACGGGGAGCTGTTTTTT
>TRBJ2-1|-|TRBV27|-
CASSWQGGWDEQFF
TGTGCCAGCAGTTGGCAGGGGGGGTGGGATGAGCAGTTCTTC
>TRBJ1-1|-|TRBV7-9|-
CASSLDGGNTEAFF
TGTGCCAGCAGCTTAGATGGGGGAAACACTGAAGCTTTCTTT
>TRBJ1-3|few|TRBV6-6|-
CASSYVPKANTIYF
TGTGCCAGCAGTTACGTTCCAAAAGCAAACACCATATATTTT
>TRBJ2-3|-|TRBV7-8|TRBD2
CASSDRGGYTDTQYF
TGTGCCAGCAGTGATCGGGGGGGATACACAGATACGCAGTATTTT
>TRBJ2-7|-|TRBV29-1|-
CSVVIGPRYEQYF
TGCAGCGTAGTAATTGGACCGCGCTACGAGCAGTACTTT
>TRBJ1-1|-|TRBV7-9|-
CASSQDPREGGDTEAFF
TGCGCCAGCAGCCAAGATCCCCGGGAGGGAGGTGACACTGAAGCTTTCTTT
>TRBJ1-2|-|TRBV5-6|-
CASSLRYPGNRDDYGYTF
TGTGCCAGCAGCTTGCGTTATCCGGGCAACAGGGATGACTATGGCTACACCTTC
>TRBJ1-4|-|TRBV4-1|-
CASSPGFNNEKLFF
TGCGCCAGCAGCCCGGGATTTAATAATGAAAAACTGTTTTTT
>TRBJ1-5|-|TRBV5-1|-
CASSPEGDQPQHF
TGCGCCAGCAGTCCGGAGGGAGATCAGCCCCAGCATTTT
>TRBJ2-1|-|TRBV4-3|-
CASSQVPGFYNEQFF
TGCGCCAGCAGCCAAGTACCCGGATTCTACAATGAGCAGTTCTTC
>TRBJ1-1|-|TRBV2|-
CASITGDNTEAFF
TGTGCCAGCATAACGGGAGACAACACTGAAGCTTTCTTT
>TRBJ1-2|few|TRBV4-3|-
CASSQDWKPNYGYTF
TGCGCCAGCAGCCAAGACTGGAAGCCTAACTATGGCTACACCTTC
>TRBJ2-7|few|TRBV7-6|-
CASSLDPNGQTYEQYF
TGTGCCAGCAGCTTAGACCCCAACGGACAAACCTACGAGCAGTACTTC
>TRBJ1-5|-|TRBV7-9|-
CASSLVVGGSNQPQHF
TGTGCCAGCAGCTTAGTAGTAGGGGGGAGCAATCAGCCCCAGCATTTT
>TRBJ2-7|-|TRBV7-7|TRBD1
CASSLVPPGQGSEQYF
TGTGCTAGCAGCTTAGTCCCCCCCGGACAGGGTTCCGAGCAGTACTTC
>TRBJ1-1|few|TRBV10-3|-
CAISVGNTEAFF
TGTGCCATCAGTGTGGGAAACACTGAAGCTTTCTTT
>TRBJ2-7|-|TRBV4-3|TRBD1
CASSHSTGDEQYF
TGCGCCAGCAGCCATTCGACAGGGGACGAGCAGTACTTC
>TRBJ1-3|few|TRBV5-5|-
CASSLSAAGSSGNTIYF
TGTGCCAGCAGCTTGTCGGCGGCAGGATCCTCTGGAAACACCATATATTTT
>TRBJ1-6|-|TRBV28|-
CASSLYTSGRGRSPLHF
TGTGCCAGCAGCCTCTATACGTCGGGCAGGGGTCGCTCACCCCTCCACTTT
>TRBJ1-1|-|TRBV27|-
CASSEDFGGRDTEAFF
TGTGCCAGCAGCGAAGACTTTGGGGGGCGCGACACTGAAGCTTTCTTT
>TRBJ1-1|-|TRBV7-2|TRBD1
CASSGGTGYTEAFF
TGTGCCAGCAGCGGAGGGACAGGCTACACTGAAGCTTTCTTT
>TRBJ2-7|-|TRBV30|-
CAWGHYEQYF
TGTGCCTGGGGCCACTACGAGCAGTACTTC